The entry that follows covers one T cell receptor beta chain sequence. This sample was included in a study of blood T cell repertoires in COVID-19. Study as a whole: Researchers got acute and convalescent COVID-19 samples from the United States, Italy and Spain. In each case, the material was cDNA or gDNA derived from T cells, B-cell-depleted T cells, or PBMCs.

Under the authors' procedure: Amplification with reference gene primers provided the estimates of nucleated cell counts. Method: immunoSEQ multiplex PCR; TCRdb's copy keeps in-frame clones and lacks some. From that table come the V and J calls and clone size; the DNA was used to work out D and trimming. The repertoire has around 140,000 clones, under 90% of them found once; the top ten carry 2% to 3%. The study drew participants aged about 18 to 90 years from fewer than 30 US areas. Germline V lookup: CDR1 DFQATT, CDR2 SNEGSKA (reference sequence). There are 11 residues in the CDR3. The trim removed 7 bases at V and 7 bases at J, leaving 1 base unmatched.

Material: PBMCs or T cells enriched from blood (not recorded which). The rearrangement links TRBV20-1 to TRBJ2-1; 10 bases agree with TRBD1. The sequence was collected from a man between 35 and 55 years old with acute COVID-19. CDR3 DNA: TGCAGTGGGACAGGGGGAAATGAGCAGTTCTTC. This encodes CSGTGGNEQFF.